This T cell receptor beta chain was found in a study of shared clonotypes between healthy human individuals. Study background: Every donor yielded three CD4 naive, three CD4 memory, two CD8 naive and one CD8 memory plate. General study findings and limits: What naive subsets generally showed was a larger estimated richness than memory subsets showed.

Splitting the CD4+ cells yielded a CD45RA+ naive subset and a CD45RA-negative memory subset. The data were produced by immunoSEQ multiplex PCR, yet TCRdb's version contains in-frame clones alone and is incomplete. Among about 1.1 million clones, around 77% were seen once, and the ten largest hold approximately 0.9%. Turning to this clone: The antigen is undetermined.

Trimming took 6 bases from V and 3 from J; bases not matched to a gene: 11. The V gene's germline CDR1 is MNHEY and CDR2 SMNVEV (reference sequence). This CDR3 is 18 amino acids long. Sequencing was carried out using memory CD4+ T cells from PBMCs. Subset specified: CD45RA-negative fraction. The chain links TRBV27 to TRBJ2-2, with 12 bases that match TRBD1. The TCR comes from a man between 18 and 35 years old in good health. Some clones in this sample may be carry-over from other donors' samples. The CDR3 loop is CASSRDRGRWEDTGELFF. CDR3 DNA: TGTGCCAGCAGCCGGGACAGGGGGCGCTGGGAGGACACCGGGGAGCTGTTTTTT.